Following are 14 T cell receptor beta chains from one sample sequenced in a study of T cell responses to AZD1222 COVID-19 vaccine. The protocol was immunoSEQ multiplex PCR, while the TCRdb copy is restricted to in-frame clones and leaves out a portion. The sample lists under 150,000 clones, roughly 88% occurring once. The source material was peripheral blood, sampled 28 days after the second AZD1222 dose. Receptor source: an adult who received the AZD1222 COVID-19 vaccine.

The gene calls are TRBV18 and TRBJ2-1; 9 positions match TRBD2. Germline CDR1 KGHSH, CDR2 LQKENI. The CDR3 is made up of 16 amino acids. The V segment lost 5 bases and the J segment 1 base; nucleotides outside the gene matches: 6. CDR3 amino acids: CASSIIAGVSYNEQFF. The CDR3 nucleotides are TGTGCCAGCTCAATTATAGCGGGAGTATCCTACAATGAGCAGTTCTTC. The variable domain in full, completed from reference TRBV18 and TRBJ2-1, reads NAGVMQNPRHLVRRRGQEARLRCSPMKGHSHVYWYRQLPEEGLKFMVYLQKENIIDESGMPKERFSAEFPKEGPSILRIQQVVRGDSAAYFCASSIIAGVSYNEQFFGPGTRLTVL.

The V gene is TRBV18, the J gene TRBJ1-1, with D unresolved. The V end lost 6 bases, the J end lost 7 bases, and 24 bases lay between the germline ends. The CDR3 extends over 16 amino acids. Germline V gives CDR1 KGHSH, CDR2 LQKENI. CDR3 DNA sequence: TGTGCCAGCTCGCCCTATAGCGGGGATGTAACTCTTGAAGCTTTCTTT. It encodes CASSPYSGDVTLEAFF.

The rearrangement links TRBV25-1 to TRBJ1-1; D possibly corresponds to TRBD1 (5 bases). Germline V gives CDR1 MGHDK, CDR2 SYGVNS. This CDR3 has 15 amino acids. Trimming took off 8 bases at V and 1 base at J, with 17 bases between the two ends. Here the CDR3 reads CASWGSGSSNTEAFF. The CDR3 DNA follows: TGTGCCAGCTGGGGATCAGGGTCGTCGAACACTGAAGCTTTCTTT.

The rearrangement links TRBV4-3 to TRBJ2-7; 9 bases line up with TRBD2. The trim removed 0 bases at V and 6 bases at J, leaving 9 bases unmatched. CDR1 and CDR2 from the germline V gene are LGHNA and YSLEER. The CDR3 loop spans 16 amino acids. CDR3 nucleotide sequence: TGCGCCAGCAGCCAAGACTGGAGCGGGAGGCAATCCGAGCAGTACTTC. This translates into CASSQDWSGRQSEQYF.

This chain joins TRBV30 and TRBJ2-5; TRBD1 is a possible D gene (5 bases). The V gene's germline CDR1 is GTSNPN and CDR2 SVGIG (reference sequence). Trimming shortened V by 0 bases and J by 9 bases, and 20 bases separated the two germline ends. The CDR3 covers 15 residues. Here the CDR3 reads CAWSVLWQFQGAQYF. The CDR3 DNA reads TGTGCCTGGAGTGTACTTTGGCAGTTCCAAGGGGCCCAGTACTTC.

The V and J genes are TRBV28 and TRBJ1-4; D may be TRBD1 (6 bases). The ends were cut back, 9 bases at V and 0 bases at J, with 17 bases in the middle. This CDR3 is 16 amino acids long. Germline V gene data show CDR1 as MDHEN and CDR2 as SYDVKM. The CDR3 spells CASLPGGAATNEKLFF. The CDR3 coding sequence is TGTGCCAGTCTCCCGGGGGGGGCTGCAACTAATGAAAAACTGTTTTTT.

The CDR3 sequence is CASSMSGTPSNQPQHF. The CDR3 nucleotides are TGTGCCAGTAGTATGTCCGGGACACCTAGCAATCAGCCCCAGCATTTT. The chain joins TRBV19 to TRBJ1-5; D is perhaps TRBD1 (6 bases). Germline CDR1 reads LNHDA; CDR2 reads SQIVND (reference sequence). The CDR3 has 16 amino acids. The V gene lost 3 bases and the J gene lost 0 bases, with 12 bases spanning the gap.

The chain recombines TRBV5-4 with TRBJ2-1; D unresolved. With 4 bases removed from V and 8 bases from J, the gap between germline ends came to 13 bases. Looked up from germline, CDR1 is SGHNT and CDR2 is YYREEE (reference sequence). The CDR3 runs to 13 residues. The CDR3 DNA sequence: TGTGCCAGCAGCACCGGCGGCGAGGATGAGCAGTTCTTC. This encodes CASSTGGEDEQFF.

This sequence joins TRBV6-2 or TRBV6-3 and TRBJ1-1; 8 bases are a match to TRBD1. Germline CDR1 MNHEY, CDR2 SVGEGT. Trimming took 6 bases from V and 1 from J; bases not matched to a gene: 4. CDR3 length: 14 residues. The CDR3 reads CASSPTGANTEAFF. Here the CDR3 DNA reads TGTGCCAGCAGCCCGACAGGGGCGAACACTGAAGCTTTCTTT.

CDR3 sequence: CASSRRTANTEAFF. CDR3 sequence (DNA): TGTGCCAGCAGCCGCCGGACAGCGAACACTGAAGCTTTCTTT. J is TRBJ1-1 and V is TRBV7-2; possible D gene TRBD1, 6 bases. The CDR3 has 14 amino acids. Trimming stripped 5 bases from V and 1 base from J, with 11 bases between. Germline values: CDR1 SGHTA, CDR2 FQGNSA.

This CDR3 reads CAWQTGGLYGYTF. The CDR3 DNA follows: TGTGCCTGGCAGACAGGGGGCCTTTATGGCTACACCTTC. The gene calls are TRBV30 and TRBJ1-2; 10 bases align to TRBD1. This CDR3 contains 13 residues. CDR1 is GTSNPN, CDR2 SVGIG, per germline (reference sequence). V gave up 5 bases and J gave up 5 bases; unmatched junction bases: 5.

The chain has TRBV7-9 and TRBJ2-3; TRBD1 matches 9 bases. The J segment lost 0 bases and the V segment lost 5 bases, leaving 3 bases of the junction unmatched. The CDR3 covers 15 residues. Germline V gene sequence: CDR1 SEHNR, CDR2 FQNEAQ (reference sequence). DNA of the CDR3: TGTGCCAGCAGCCCCGGGACAGGGAGCACAGATACGCAGTATTTT. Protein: CASSPGTGSTDTQYF. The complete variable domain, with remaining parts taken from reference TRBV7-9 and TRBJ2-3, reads DTGVSQNPRHKITKRGQNVTFRCDPISEHNRLYWYRQTLGQGPEFLTYFQNEAQLEKSRLLSDRFSAERPKGSFSTLEIQRTEQGDSAMYLCASSPGTGSTDTQYFGPGTRLTVL.

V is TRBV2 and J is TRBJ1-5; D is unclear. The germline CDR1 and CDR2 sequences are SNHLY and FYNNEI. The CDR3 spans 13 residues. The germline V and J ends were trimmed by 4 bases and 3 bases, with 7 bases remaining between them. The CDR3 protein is CASSGETNQPQHF. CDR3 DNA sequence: TGTGCCAGCAGTGGTGAGACCAATCAGCCCCAGCATTTT.

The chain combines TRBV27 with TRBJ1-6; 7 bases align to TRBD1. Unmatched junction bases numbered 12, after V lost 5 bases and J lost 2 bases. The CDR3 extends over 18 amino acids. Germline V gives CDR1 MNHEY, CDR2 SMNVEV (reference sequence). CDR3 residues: CASSTRSSGTAYNSPLHF. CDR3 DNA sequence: TGTGCCAGCAGTACTCGATCCAGCGGGACAGCCTATAATTCACCCCTCCACTTT.